The T cell receptor (beta chain) under discussion was sequenced for a study of T cell repertoires in cytomegalovirus infection. Germline assignment: CDR1 SGHTA and CDR2 FQGNSA. The trim removed 2 bases at V and 8 bases at J, leaving 8 bases unmatched. CDR3 length: 14 amino acids. Using its own MiXCR run on the reads, TCRdb lists one record per CDR3 protein. This table has about a million distinct CDR3 sequences, about a third appearing once. Regarding this clonotype: What it binds is not known.

Sequences were derived from cultured CD8+ T cells from PBMCs, sampled from culture after CMV antigen stimulation. The source of this sequence is a human donor in good health (CMV status not recorded). Some clones in this sample may be carry-over from other donors' samples. This chain joins TRBV7-2 and TRBJ1-2, with 7 bases matching TRBD1. The DNA for the CDR3 is TGTGCCAGCAGCTTAAGAGGGCAGGGGGGAGGCTACACCTTC. Residues: CASSLRGQGGGYTF.